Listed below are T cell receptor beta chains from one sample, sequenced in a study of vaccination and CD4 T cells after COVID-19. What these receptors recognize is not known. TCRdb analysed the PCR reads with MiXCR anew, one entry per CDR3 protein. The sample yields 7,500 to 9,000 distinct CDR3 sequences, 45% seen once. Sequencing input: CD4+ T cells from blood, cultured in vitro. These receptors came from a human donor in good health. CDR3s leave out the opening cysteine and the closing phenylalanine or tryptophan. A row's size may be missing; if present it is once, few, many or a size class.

ASSDTSGSRELF	TRBV6-4	large	TRBJ2-2
ASSPSQEQPVNSPLH	TRBV12-3/TRBV12-4	.	TRBJ1-6
AISESATYNEQF	TRBV10-3	.	TRBJ2-1
ASSINQPQH	TRBV12-3/TRBV12-4	.	TRBJ1-5
ASSRTESYGYT	TRBV7-8	few	TRBJ1-2
ASSLGRHVNQPQH	TRBV11-2	few	TRBJ1-5
ASSLVYRDGYT	TRBV5-4	few	TRBJ1-2
ASSYSKGEIYNEQF	TRBV6-2/TRBV6-3	.	TRBJ2-1
SARAEGGVGVNEQF	TRBV20-1	.	TRBJ2-1
ASLPRGRNYGYT	TRBV6-1	.	TRBJ1-2
ASKWQGDHTGELF	TRBV19	.	TRBJ2-2
ASSYSGTGVSDTQY	TRBV6-5	few	TRBJ2-3
ASTTTGSPYGYT	TRBV19	.	TRBJ1-2
ASSLRDMY	TRBV12-3/TRBV12-4	.	TRBJ2-3
ASSLAEAF	TRBV7-9	.	TRBJ1-1
ASSIANSNQPQH	TRBV19	few	TRBJ1-5
ASSIHSGLGSYNEQF	TRBV19	.	TRBJ2-1
ASGPFGYGYT	TRBV27	few	TRBJ1-2
SAHASTDTQY	TRBV20-1	.	TRBJ2-3
SAPRREGYNEQF	TRBV20-1	.	TRBJ2-1
ASSLDFFGNTEAF	TRBV7-2	once	TRBJ1-1
SAPQLERGNEQF	TRBV20-1	few	TRBJ2-1
ASSPRTGRKAF	TRBV27	few	TRBJ1-1
SARASPNYNEQF	TRBV20-1	.	TRBJ2-1
ASSIGAGASSYNEQF	TRBV19	.	TRBJ2-1
ASSPPEPVGNSPLH	TRBV28	few	TRBJ1-6
ASSEQGSGGYT	TRBV6-1	few	TRBJ1-2
SADSVPLAGNEQF	TRBV20-1	.	TRBJ2-1
ASSDRQGWNYEQY	TRBV2	.	TRBJ2-7
ATSMRDTQY	TRBV15	few	TRBJ2-3
SARATWAQPQH	TRBV20-1	.	TRBJ1-5
ASSLVGTGLAFKTEAF	TRBV7-8	few	TRBJ1-1
SARGGQGGRETQY	TRBV20-1	.	TRBJ2-5
ASSPRGEVTDTQY	TRBV7-2	.	TRBJ2-3
ASSPGDGINYGYT	TRBV18	.	TRBJ1-2
SVDYQRNTEAF	TRBV29-1	.	TRBJ1-1
SASPLLGTGGNYGYT	TRBV20-1	.	TRBJ1-2
ASSPVGTGVGGYT	TRBV7-9	.	TRBJ1-2
ASHRGEVFSYGYT	TRBV2	few	TRBJ1-2
ASRGLAGGTEQF	TRBV2	.	TRBJ2-1
ASSPQGPQPFFNYGYT	TRBV27	.	TRBJ1-2
ATSGTGRNTEAF	TRBV24-1	few	TRBJ1-1
ASSFAGGDQETQY	TRBV5-1	.	TRBJ2-5
ATRREGVGETQY	TRBV10-2	.	TRBJ2-5
ASKDVGQGDSYEQY	TRBV2	.	TRBJ2-7
ASSLVPPGLADSYEQY	TRBV11-2	.	TRBJ2-7
ASSLSEGTQY	TRBV7-9	.	TRBJ2-3
SARVLGVGGGTEAF	TRBV20-1	.	TRBJ1-1
ASSSYSDRDGYGYT	TRBV11-2	.	TRBJ1-2
ASSNSPTEQF	TRBV19	once	TRBJ2-1
ASSSGVNTEAF	TRBV6-5	.	TRBJ1-1
ASSKVSRRGAF	TRBV21-1	.	TRBJ1-1
ASSAPGQPNTEAF	TRBV6-1	.	TRBJ1-1